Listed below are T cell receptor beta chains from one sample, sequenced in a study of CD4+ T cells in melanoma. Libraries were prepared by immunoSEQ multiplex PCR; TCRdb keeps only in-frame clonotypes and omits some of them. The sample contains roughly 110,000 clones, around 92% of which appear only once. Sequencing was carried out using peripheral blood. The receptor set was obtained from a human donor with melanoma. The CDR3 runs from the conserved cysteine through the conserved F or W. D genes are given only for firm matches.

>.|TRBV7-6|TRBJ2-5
CATGEREAVRETQYF
TGTGCCACCGGAGAGAGGGAGGCTGTCCGAGAGACCCAGTACTTC
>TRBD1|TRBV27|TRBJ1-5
CASTLNRDRGFFSNQPQHF
TGTGCCAGCACCTTAAACCGGGACAGGGGGTTTTTTAGCAATCAGCCCCAGCATTTT
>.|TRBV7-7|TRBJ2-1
CASSVDSSSYNEQFF
TGTGCCAGCAGCGTCGACAGTAGCTCCTACAATGAGCAGTTCTTC
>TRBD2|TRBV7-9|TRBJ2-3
CASSLGFSSGGGPDTQYF
TGTGCCAGCAGCTTAGGATTCTCTAGCGGGGGGGGCCCAGATACGCAGTATTTT
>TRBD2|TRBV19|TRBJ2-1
CASHRTSAINEQFF
TGTGCCAGTCACCGGACTAGCGCGATCAATGAGCAGTTCTTC
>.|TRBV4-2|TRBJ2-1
CASRLTRNSYNEQFF
TGTGCCAGCAGACTCACTAGGAACTCCTACAATGAGCAGTTCTTC
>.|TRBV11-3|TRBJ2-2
CASSPNTGELFF
TGTGCCAGCAGCCCGAACACCGGGGAGCTGTTTTTT
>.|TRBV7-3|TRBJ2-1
CASSQPRDFPNEQFF
TGTGCCAGCAGCCAACCCAGGGACTTCCCCAATGAGCAGTTCTTC
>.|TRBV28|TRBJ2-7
CASRSQGTTYEQYF
TGTGCCAGCAGGTCTCAGGGGACAACTTACGAGCAGTACTTC
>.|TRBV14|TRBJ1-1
CASSQATGRDTEAFF
TGTGCCAGCAGCCAAGCTACCGGTCGGGACACTGAAGCTTTCTTT
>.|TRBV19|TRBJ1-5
CASSIDWAGNQPQHF
TGTGCCAGTAGTATAGACTGGGCAGGGAATCAGCCCCAGCATTTT
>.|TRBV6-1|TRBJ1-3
CASGPRQRGGNTIYF
TGTGCCAGCGGGCCCCGACAGAGAGGTGGAAACACCATATATTTT
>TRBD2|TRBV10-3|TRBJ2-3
CAISEAEPGLAGGTQYF
TGTGCCATCAGTGAGGCAGAACCGGGACTAGCCGGGGGTACGCAGTATTTT
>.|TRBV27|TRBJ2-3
CASSRDITTDTQYF
TGTGCCAGCAGCCGGGACATCACCACAGATACGCAGTATTTT
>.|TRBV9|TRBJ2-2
CASSVGGRSGGELFF
TGTGCCAGCAGCGTAGGGGGCAGGTCGGGCGGGGAGCTGTTTTTT
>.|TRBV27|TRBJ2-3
CASSFGEGEPNPDTQYF
TGTGCCAGCAGTTTCGGAGAGGGGGAACCAAACCCAGATACGCAGTATTTT
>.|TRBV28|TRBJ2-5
CASSPPGWEETQYF
TGTGCCAGCAGTCCCCCAGGGTGGGAAGAGACCCAGTACTTC
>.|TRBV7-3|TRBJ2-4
CASSERGNQYF
TGTGCCAGCAGCGAGAGGGGCAATCAGTACTTC